The present T cell receptor beta chain was sequenced within a study of blood T cell repertoires in COVID-19 (dated by TCRdb to about 2020). General notes on the study: Samples covering the acute and convalescent phases of COVID-19 were provided by collaborators in the United States, Italy and Spain. The material from the prospective study consisted of cDNA or gDNA derived from T cells, B-cell-depleted T cells, or PBMCs. Subjects who had been exposed to COVID-19, were actively infected with it, or had recovered from it provided the deeply sampled blood TCRbeta repertoires that made up the dataset. The repertoires were made available in a free public database intended to serve as a resource for research on the immune response to SARS-CoV-2. The samples were drawn from the first 160 participants of the ongoing ImmuneRACE study and from under 1,500 subjects provided by 6 global collaborators. The sample metadata nearly always contained a de-identified subject ID, COVID-19 status, age in years and sex. HLA class I and class II types, where available, came from metadata supplied by the sample provider rather than from assay-based typing.

TCRbeta CDR3 regions were amplified from genomic DNA by means of the immunoSEQ Assay, a bias-controlled multiplex PCR. Per the source publication's procedure: Within the assay, amplification of reference gene primers was used to estimate how many nucleated cells each sample contained. To quantify the absolute abundance of each unique TCRbeta CDR3 rearrangement, sequence reads were collapsed and filtered. Productive Simpson clonality was computed per sample as the square root of Simpson's diversity index over productive rearrangements. TCRdb holds this immuneACCESS table with in-frame rearrangements only. Some clones are missing; in checked studies, unresolved V genes explain under half, and the rest has no known cause. D and trimming come from the DNA, and the V and J calls and clone size come from that table. This sample comprises more than 100,000 clones, about four fifths of them detected only once. The ten largest clones represent approximately 4.2% of the sample.

CDR1 and CDR2 are drawn from the germline V gene (reference sequence): LGHDT, YNNKEL. V lost 0 bases and J lost 0 bases; the stretch between them is 15 bases long. From cysteine to phenylalanine, the CDR3 is 17 amino acids long. Only the CDR3 region is kept as DNA, spanning 51 bases read in frame from base 1. Collaborating institutions collected whole blood in K2EDTA tubes following their own protocols. For TCRbeta analysis, collaborator samples were shipped as frozen whole blood, as isolated PBMCs, or as DNA extracted from either sample type. Comment on this clone: What antigen it recognizes has not been identified. No qualities accompany the bases; no much larger clone lies one base away.

Overall results and qualifications from the work: How much clinical and demographic metadata was included differed by source and by participant, and the metadata was provided uncurated.

The sequenced sample consisted of peripheral blood. Recombination connected TRBV3-1 (or the pseudogene TRBV3-2) to TRBJ2-7; the D segment could be TRBD2, given 5 matching bases. The receptor was derived from a woman of 80 years or more with acute or convalescent COVID-19. The bases read TGTGCCAGCAGCCAAGATGCTGACTACCTATGCTCCTACGAGCAGTACTTC. It codes for CASSQDADYLCSYEQYF.